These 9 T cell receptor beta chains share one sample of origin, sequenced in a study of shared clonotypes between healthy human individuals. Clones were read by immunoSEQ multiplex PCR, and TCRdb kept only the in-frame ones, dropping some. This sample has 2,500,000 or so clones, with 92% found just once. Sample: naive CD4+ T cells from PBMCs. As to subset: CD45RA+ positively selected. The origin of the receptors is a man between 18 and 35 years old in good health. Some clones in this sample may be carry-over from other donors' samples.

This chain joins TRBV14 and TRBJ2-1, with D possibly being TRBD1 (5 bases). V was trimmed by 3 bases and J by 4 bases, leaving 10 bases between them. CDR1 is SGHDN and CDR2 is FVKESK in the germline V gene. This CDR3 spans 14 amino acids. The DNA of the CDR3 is TGTGCCAGCAGCCAGGACGACAGATACAATGAGCAGTTCTTC. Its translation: CASSQDDRYNEQFF.

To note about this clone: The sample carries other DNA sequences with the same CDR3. The CDR3 sequence: CASSFTSGSYEQYF. For the CDR3, the DNA is TGCGCCAGCAGCTTCACTAGCGGGAGCTACGAGCAGTACTTC. J is TRBJ2-7 and V is TRBV5-1; 11 nucleotides agree with TRBD2. The length of the CDR3 is 14 residues. CDR1 SGHRS and CDR2 YFSETQ come from the germline V gene. J gave up 3 bases and V 2 bases, and 1 base lay outside the gene matches. The full variable domain, in which reference TRBV5-1 and TRBJ2-7 provide the parts outside the CDR3, is KAGVTQTPRYLIKTRGQQVTLSCSPISGHRSVSWYQQTPGQGLQFLFEYFSETQRNKGNFPGRFSGRQFSNSRSEMNVSTLELGDSALYLCASSFTSGSYEQYFGPGTRLTVT.

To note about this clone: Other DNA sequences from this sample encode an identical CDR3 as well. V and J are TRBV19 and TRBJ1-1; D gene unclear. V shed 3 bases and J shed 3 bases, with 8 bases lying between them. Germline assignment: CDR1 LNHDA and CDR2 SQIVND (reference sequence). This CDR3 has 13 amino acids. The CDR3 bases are TGTGCCAGTAGTATTAAGGGTGACACTGAAGCTTTCTTT. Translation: CASSIKGDTEAFF. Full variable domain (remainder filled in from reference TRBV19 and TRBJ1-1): DGGITQSPKYLFRKEGQNVTLSCEQNLNHDAMYWYRQDPGQGLRLIYYSQIVNDFQKGDIAEGYSVSREKKESFPLTVTSAQKNPTAFYLCASSIKGDTEAFFGQGTRLTVV.

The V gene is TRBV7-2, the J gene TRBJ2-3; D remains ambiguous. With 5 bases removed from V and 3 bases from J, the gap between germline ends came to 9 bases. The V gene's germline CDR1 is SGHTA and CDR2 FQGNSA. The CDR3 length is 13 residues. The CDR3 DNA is TGTGCCAGCAGCCCTGAAAGAACAGATACGCAGTATTTT. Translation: CASSPERTDTQYF.

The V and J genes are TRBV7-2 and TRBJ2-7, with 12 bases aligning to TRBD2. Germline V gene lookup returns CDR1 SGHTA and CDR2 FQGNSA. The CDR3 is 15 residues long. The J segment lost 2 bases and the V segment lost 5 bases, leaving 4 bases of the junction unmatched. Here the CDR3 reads CASSPASGRAYEQYF. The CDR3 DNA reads TGTGCCAGCAGCCCCGCTAGCGGGAGGGCCTACGAGCAGTACTTC.

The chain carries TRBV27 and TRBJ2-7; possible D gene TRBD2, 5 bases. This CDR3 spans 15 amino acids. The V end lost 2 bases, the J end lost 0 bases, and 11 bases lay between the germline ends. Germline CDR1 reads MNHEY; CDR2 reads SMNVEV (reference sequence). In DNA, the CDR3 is TGTGCCAGCAGTTTAGCCCCGGGGTACTCCTACGAGCAGTACTTC. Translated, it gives CASSLAPGYSYEQYF.

The DNA for the CDR3 is TGTGCCAGTAGTATAGATGGGTGGGATCAGCCCCAGCATTTT. Protein: CASSIDGWDQPQHF. V gene TRBV19 combines with J gene TRBJ1-5; no firm D call. The ends were cut back, 0 bases at V and 5 bases at J, with 8 bases in the middle. The CDR3 sequence is 14 residues long. Germline V gene data show CDR1 as LNHDA and CDR2 as SQIVND (reference sequence).

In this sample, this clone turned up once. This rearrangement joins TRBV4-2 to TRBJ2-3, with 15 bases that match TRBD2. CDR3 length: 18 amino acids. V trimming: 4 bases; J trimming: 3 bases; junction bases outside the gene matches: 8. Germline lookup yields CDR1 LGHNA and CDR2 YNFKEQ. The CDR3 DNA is TGTGCCAGCAGCCGAGCCGGGACTAGCGGGAGGCGAACAGATACGCAGTATTTT. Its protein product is CASSRAGTSGRRTDTQYF.

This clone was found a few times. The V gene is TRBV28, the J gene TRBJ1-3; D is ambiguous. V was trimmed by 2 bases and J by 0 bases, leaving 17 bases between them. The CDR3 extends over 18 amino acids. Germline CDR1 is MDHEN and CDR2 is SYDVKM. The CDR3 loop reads CASSLRSVRTFSGNTIYF. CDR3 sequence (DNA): TGTGCCAGCAGTTTAAGAAGTGTTCGTACCTTCTCTGGAAACACCATATATTTT.